The rows below give T cell receptor beta chains drawn from one sample of a study of T cell repertoires in cytomegalovirus infection. TCRdb re-called the reads through MiXCR, storing one row per CDR3 protein. The sample includes approximately 490,000 distinct CDR3 sequences, about 11% of them seen just once. The material sequenced was PBMCs. The receptors shown here come from a human donor in good health (CMV status not recorded). Some clones in this sample may be carry-over from other donors' samples. Each CDR3 is given with its conserved first and last residue. A clone size is listed for some rows: how often the clone was seen (once, few, many), or a class if it is expanded.

>few|TRBJ2-3|TRBV29-1
CSGRTSGRDTQYF
>few|TRBJ1-2|TRBV5-4
CASSGEQGGGYTF
>-|TRBJ2-1|TRBV30
CAWSLLATTQGEQFF
>many|TRBJ2-1|TRBV7-7
CASSPSDRVRYNEQFF
>-|TRBJ2-5|TRBV6-1
CASGAGPLQETQYF
>many|TRBJ2-2|TRBV6-4
CASSDMATAGELFF
>-|TRBJ2-4|TRBV7-9
CASSLSVGGNIQYF
>many|TRBJ2-7|TRBV28
CASIPGVAGTYEQYF
>many|TRBJ2-1|TRBV4-1
CASSQDRQGAKDEQFF
>-|TRBJ2-1|TRBV4-1
CASSQVGGWASDEQFF
>few|TRBJ1-6|TRBV3-1
CASSQERVVSYNSPLHF
>many|TRBJ1-2|TRBV6-1
CASSRGGQLEDGYTF
>many|TRBJ2-7|TRBV12-3/TRBV12-4
CASSLVGSYEQYF
>few|TRBJ2-2|TRBV7-8
CASSLRVYGELFF
>-|TRBJ2-1|TRBV20-1
CSARGGLAGVNEQFF
>-|TRBJ2-7|TRBV29-1
CSAKGGARLSYEQYF
>many|TRBJ2-7|TRBV6-2/TRBV6-3
CASTFGRGYEQYF
>few|TRBJ2-2|TRBV2
CASSERGPITGELFF
>-|TRBJ2-7|TRBV6-6
CASSSTTGTGVGEQYF
>many|TRBJ2-1|TRBV20-1
CSADRGPVQFF
>many|TRBJ2-7|TRBV6-1
CASSHPHRSSYEQYF
>many|TRBJ2-7|TRBV19
CASSINRETSYEQYF
>-|TRBJ2-1|TRBV20-1
CSARVVGLFNEQFF
>-|TRBJ1-2|TRBV20-1
CSATTGGGYTF
>-|TRBJ2-1|TRBV20-1
CSARRDREGEQFF
>many|TRBJ2-2|TRBV6-1
CASSEGRGYLPRRLFF
>-|TRBJ1-2|TRBV15
CATSRDPEGARGYTF
>many|TRBJ2-2|TRBV7-3
CASSPGGPGELFF
>many|TRBJ1-3|TRBV12-3/TRBV12-4
CASSLGQGPGNTIYF
>-|TRBJ2-2|TRBV2
CASSVVPSTGELFF
>many|TRBJ1-1|TRBV6-5
CASSYGTESRAEAFF
>few|TRBJ1-1|TRBV7-7
CASSLRPTGNTEAFF
>-|TRBJ1-5|TRBV19
CASSMFAWGQPQHF
>many|TRBJ1-6|TRBV6-1
CASGDRGASPLHF
>-|TRBJ1-3|TRBV4-1
CASSQVLPGNTIYF
>few|TRBJ1-1|TRBV30
CAWHTGFTEAFF
>many|TRBJ2-2|TRBV18
CASSPSGQANTGELFF
>few|TRBJ1-1|TRBV3-1
CASSQDFMYTEAFF
>many|TRBJ1-5|TRBV6-2/TRBV6-3
CASRGTGGVGGQPQHF
>many|TRBJ2-1|TRBV20-1
CSARVVVGAGGPNEQFF
>many|TRBJ1-2|TRBV27
CASSPLGQDLNYGYTF
>many|TRBJ2-3|TRBV24-1
CATAAGNTDTQYF
>many|TRBJ2-5|TRBV7-2
CASSLQGAGGETQYF
>few|TRBJ2-7|TRBV2
CASTFRTVSGEQYF
>many|TRBJ2-1|TRBV19
CASRGAGGLYNEQFF
>many|TRBJ1-3|TRBV27
CASSSGLYGAPGNTIYF
>many|TRBJ1-1|TRBV6-5
CASSSGQRDTEAFF
>many|TRBJ1-2|TRBV27
CASSLRGSLYGYTF